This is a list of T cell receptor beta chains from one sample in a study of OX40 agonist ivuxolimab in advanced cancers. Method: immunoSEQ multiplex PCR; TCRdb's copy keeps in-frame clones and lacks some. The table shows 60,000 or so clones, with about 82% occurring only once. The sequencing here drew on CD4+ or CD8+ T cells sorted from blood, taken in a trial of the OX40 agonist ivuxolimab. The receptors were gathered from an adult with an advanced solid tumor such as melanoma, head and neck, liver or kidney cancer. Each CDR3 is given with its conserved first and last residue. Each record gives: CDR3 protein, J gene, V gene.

CDR3 protein: CASSPRGGETQYF
J gene: TRBJ2-5
V gene: TRBV7-2

CDR3 protein: CAWSVRETYEQYF
J gene: TRBJ2-7
V gene: TRBV30

CDR3 protein: CASSYGDGSSYEQYF
J gene: TRBJ2-7
V gene: TRBV6-5

CDR3 protein: CASSYGLAGVETQYF
J gene: TRBJ2-5
V gene: TRBV7-6

CDR3 protein: CASSFSTGYEQYF
J gene: TRBJ2-7
V gene: TRBV6-5

CDR3 protein: CASSSAGGTPYEQYF
J gene: TRBJ2-7
V gene: TRBV11-2

CDR3 protein: CASSVGGVQETQYF
J gene: TRBJ2-5
V gene: TRBV7-5

CDR3 protein: CASSIQGDQPQHF
J gene: TRBJ1-5
V gene: TRBV19

CDR3 protein: CASSPYAAAEAFF
J gene: TRBJ1-1
V gene: TRBV18

CDR3 protein: CASRDRVGNYGYTF
J gene: TRBJ1-2
V gene: TRBV6-5

CDR3 protein: CASRLDRGDGYTF
J gene: TRBJ1-2
V gene: TRBV28

CDR3 protein: CATSRNPDPRYGYTF
J gene: TRBJ1-2
V gene: TRBV15

CDR3 protein: CAISGAVGEKLFF
J gene: TRBJ1-4
V gene: TRBV10-3

CDR3 protein: CASRTPQGLNTEAFF
J gene: TRBJ1-1
V gene: TRBV28

CDR3 protein: CASSPGTSEDTDTQYF
J gene: TRBJ2-3
V gene: TRBV5-1

CDR3 protein: CASSQEVRNTEAFF
J gene: TRBJ1-1
V gene: TRBV4-2

CDR3 protein: CASSPQTGIYNEQFF
J gene: TRBJ2-1
V gene: TRBV7-2

CDR3 protein: CASSLVGEWTEAFF
J gene: TRBJ1-1
V gene: TRBV7-8

CDR3 protein: CASSSGGLGNTIYF
J gene: TRBJ1-3
V gene: TRBV7-2

CDR3 protein: CASSFQRGGGYTF
J gene: TRBJ1-2
V gene: TRBV27

CDR3 protein: CASSLGAAETQYF
J gene: TRBJ2-5
V gene: TRBV5-6

CDR3 protein: CASSLGQGGRNGYTF
J gene: TRBJ1-2
V gene: TRBV28

CDR3 protein: CASSYDRGDVESYNEQFF
J gene: TRBJ2-1
V gene: TRBV27

CDR3 protein: CASTRGQGGYGYTF
J gene: TRBJ1-2
V gene: TRBV28

CDR3 protein: CASSLSMSSGGVNTIYF
J gene: TRBJ1-3
V gene: TRBV5-6

CDR3 protein: CASSLPGTVYTEAFF
J gene: TRBJ1-1
V gene: TRBV19

CDR3 protein: CASRRQGAYNEQFF
J gene: TRBJ2-1
V gene: TRBV6-5

CDR3 protein: CASREGNQETQYF
J gene: TRBJ2-5
V gene: TRBV27

CDR3 protein: CASSAGDQPQHF
J gene: TRBJ1-5
V gene: TRBV6-5

CDR3 protein: CASGLMFSNQPQHF
J gene: TRBJ1-5
V gene: TRBV21-1

CDR3 protein: CASSIVSGTPNYGYTF
J gene: TRBJ1-2
V gene: TRBV19

CDR3 protein: CASSFVNRAHEQYF
J gene: TRBJ2-7
V gene: TRBV28

CDR3 protein: CASSPGLGSYEQYF
J gene: TRBJ2-7
V gene: TRBV5-8

CDR3 protein: CASSDYREGTQYF
J gene: TRBJ2-5
V gene: TRBV6-5

CDR3 protein: CASSVGGVEGNEQFF
J gene: TRBJ2-1
V gene: TRBV9

CDR3 protein: CASSSSGVYYNEQFF
J gene: TRBJ2-1
V gene: TRBV28

CDR3 protein: CAVESNSYNSPLHF
J gene: TRBJ1-6
V gene: TRBV6-5

CDR3 protein: CASSPDSYQPQHF
J gene: TRBJ1-5
V gene: TRBV18